This T cell receptor (beta chain) was identified during a study of Graves' ophthalmopathy and Graves' hyperthyroidism. Study-level points and caveats: Blood also held most thyroid clonotypes expanded above 0.001 frequency.

Amplification of the TCR beta CDR3 regions used RNA transcripts (as template). First-round RT-PCR with HTBI primers preceded a second-round multiplex PCR. One entry per CDR3 protein results from TCRdb running MiXCR on the multiplex PCR reads. The repertoire consists of about 700,000 distinct CDR3 sequences, with approximately 39% occurring once and the leading ten covering more than 2.5%. This clonotype was detected ten times or more. The antigen remains unidentified. The clonotype comes from an adult man with Graves' ophthalmopathy. The specimen sequenced was peripheral blood.

In nucleotides, the CDR3 is TGTGCCAGCAGCCAAGATACCCAGGGGGCAAAGCAGTACTTC. This sequence encodes CASSQDTQGAKQYF. V is TRBV14 and J is TRBJ2-7; TRBD1 matches at 8 bases. The CDR3 is 14 residues long. V gave up 0 bases and J gave up 8 bases; unmatched junction bases: 6. From germline, CDR1 is SGHDN and CDR2 FVKESK.